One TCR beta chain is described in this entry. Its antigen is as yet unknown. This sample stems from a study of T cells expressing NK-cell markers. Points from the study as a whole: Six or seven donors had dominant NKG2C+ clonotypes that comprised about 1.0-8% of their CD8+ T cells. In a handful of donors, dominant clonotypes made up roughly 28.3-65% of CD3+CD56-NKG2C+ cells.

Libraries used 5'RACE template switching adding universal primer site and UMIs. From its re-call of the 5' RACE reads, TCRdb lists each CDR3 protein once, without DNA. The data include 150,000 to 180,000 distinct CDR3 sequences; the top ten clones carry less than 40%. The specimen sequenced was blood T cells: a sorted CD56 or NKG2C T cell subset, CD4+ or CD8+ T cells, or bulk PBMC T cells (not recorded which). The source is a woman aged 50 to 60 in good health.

The CDR3 loop reads CASSLAPRDVDTQYF. The V gene is TRBV7-2, the J gene TRBJ2-3; with no DNA, the TCRdb D assignment of TRBD1 cannot be verified. The germline V gene has CDR1 SGHTA and CDR2 FQGNSA. This CDR3 spans 15 amino acids.